This T cell receptor beta chain was sequenced in a study of shared clonotypes between healthy human individuals. The germline gives CDR1 SGHRS, CDR2 YFSETQ. CDR3 size: 15 residues. V shed 0 bases and J shed 2 bases, with 10 bases lying between them. The protocol was immunoSEQ multiplex PCR, while the TCRdb copy is restricted to in-frame clones and leaves out a portion. The table includes about 2.4 million clones, approximately 93% detected once. Sequencing was done on a sample of naive CD4+ T cells from PBMCs. Noted subset: CD45RA+ positively selected. The chain carries TRBV5-1 and TRBJ2-3; a weak D match, TRBD2 (5 bases). The receptor was derived from a man between 18 and 29 years old in good health. Some clones in this sample may be carry-over from other donors' samples. The CDR3 loop is CASSLGELLTDTQYF. CDR3 DNA: TGCGCCAGCAGCTTGGGGGAGCTACTCACAGATACGCAGTATTTT.